The T cell receptor beta chain under discussion was sequenced for a study of T-cell memory formation after mild COVID-19. In TCRdb, the 5' RACE reads were re-called with MiXCR into one record per CDR3 protein. The sample contains 430,000 or so distinct CDR3 sequences, around a quarter of which appear only once. For this clonotype: Antigen unknown.

Study-wide findings and caveats: Largely, contracting CD4+ clones fell within CM and EM, and contracting CD8+ clones within EMRA.

Material: PBMCs or a T cell subset sorted from them (not recorded which). This receptor was taken from an adult woman who had mild COVID-19 (a few samples of this study predate the infection). Cell type and time point are not known.

CDR3 DNA sequence: TGTGCCAGCAGCCCAAAGAGGTCTTCCACCGGGGAGCTGTTTTTT. It translates to CASSPKRSSTGELFF. The chain is built from TRBV7-2 and TRBJ2-2; D is uncertain. The length of the CDR3 is 15 residues. Germline lookup yields CDR1 SGHTA and CDR2 FQGNSA. Deletions cut 5 bases from V and 4 bases from J, with 14 bases between.